The following is a T cell receptor (beta chain) sequence with its context. Its target is unknown. The V gene lost 2 bases and the J gene lost 1 base, with 11 bases spanning the gap. The CDR3 loop spans 16 amino acids. TCRdb analysed the reads with MiXCR anew, one entry per CDR3 protein. The sample shows about 890,000 distinct CDR3 sequences, around 30% of them seen only once. These data belong to a study of T cell repertoires in cytomegalovirus infection. Study background: Alongside well-studied HLA-B-restricted CMV epitopes, recently identified HLA-C-restricted CMV epitopes were also used.

The chain carries TRBV12-3 or TRBV12-4 and TRBJ2-2; D gene uncertain. This specimen consisted of cultured CD8+ T cells from PBMCs, obtained from culture after CMV antigen stimulation. The TCR comes from a human donor in good health (CMV status not recorded). Some clones in this sample may be carry-over from other donors' samples. CDR3 nucleotide sequence: TGTGCCAGCAGTTTATACCATTCGCTGAACACCGGGGAGCTGTTTTTT. Residues: CASSLYHSLNTGELFF.